Listed below are T cell receptor beta chains from one sample, sequenced in a study of CXCR3-negative and CXCR3-positive naive CD8 T cells. TCRdb reanalyzed the 5' RACE reads, giving one entry per CDR3 protein sequence and no DNA. The table lists 100,000 to 150,000 distinct CDR3 sequences. The specimen sequenced was naive CXCR3- CD8+ T cells from blood. The source of these receptors is a human donor in good health. Some clones in this sample may be carry-over from other donors' samples. Both conserved end residues are part of each CDR3. Fields, in order: V gene, J gene, CDR3 length, CDR3 protein.

v_call: TRBV4-1
j_call: TRBJ2-5
cdr3_length: 15
cdr3_aa: CASSHPSGGHLAQYF

v_call: TRBV20-1
j_call: TRBJ2-7
cdr3_length: 13
cdr3_aa: CSARDRADYEQYF

v_call: TRBV15
j_call: TRBJ2-1
cdr3_length: 15
cdr3_aa: CATSTGTGSYNEQFF

v_call: TRBV28
j_call: TRBJ2-1
cdr3_length: 17
cdr3_aa: CASSLPVEESSYNEQFF

v_call: TRBV15
j_call: TRBJ2-7
cdr3_length: 15
cdr3_aa: CATSRDRVSGYEQYF

v_call: TRBV3-1
j_call: TRBJ2-7
cdr3_length: 18
cdr3_aa: CASSQDGGARGVPYEQYF

v_call: TRBV3-1
j_call: TRBJ2-5
cdr3_length: 15
cdr3_aa: CASSQAGTGEETQYF

v_call: TRBV29-1
j_call: TRBJ2-5
cdr3_length: 12
cdr3_aa: CSVPWAQETQYF

v_call: TRBV20-1
j_call: TRBJ2-1
cdr3_length: 13
cdr3_aa: CSARVPGDDEQFF

v_call: TRBV19
j_call: TRBJ2-5
cdr3_length: 15
cdr3_aa: CASSTATGPMETQYF

v_call: TRBV27
j_call: TRBJ2-7
cdr3_length: 13
cdr3_aa: CASFATGRDEQYF

v_call: TRBV5-1
j_call: TRBJ2-3
cdr3_length: 15
cdr3_aa: CASRYDSVWTDTQYF

v_call: TRBV12-3/TRBV12-4
j_call: TRBJ1-6
cdr3_length: 16
cdr3_aa: CASSLSGASDNSPLHF

v_call: TRBV7-9
j_call: TRBJ2-7
cdr3_length: 13
cdr3_aa: CAIKRGSSYEQYF

v_call: TRBV7-2
j_call: TRBJ2-2
cdr3_length: 16
cdr3_aa: CASSPPRQGPTGELFF

v_call: TRBV7-9
j_call: TRBJ2-1
cdr3_length: 11
cdr3_aa: CASSAIDEQFF

v_call: TRBV18
j_call: TRBJ2-7
cdr3_length: 14
cdr3_aa: CASSRPIGLYEQYF

v_call: TRBV28
j_call: TRBJ2-7
cdr3_length: 17
cdr3_aa: CASSLIVGQGAVYEQYF

v_call: TRBV29-1
j_call: TRBJ2-1
cdr3_length: 14
cdr3_aa: CSAMTGRSYNEQFF

v_call: TRBV28
j_call: TRBJ2-5
cdr3_length: 17
cdr3_aa: CASSPPPRTTYQETQYF

v_call: TRBV7-2
j_call: TRBJ2-1
cdr3_length: 16
cdr3_aa: CASSPGAGGGYTEQFF

v_call: TRBV7-2
j_call: TRBJ2-7
cdr3_length: 14
cdr3_aa: CASCEFGALYEQYF

v_call: TRBV29-1
j_call: TRBJ2-7
cdr3_length: 12
cdr3_aa: CSVEAGSYEQYF

v_call: TRBV12-3/TRBV12-4
j_call: TRBJ1-3
cdr3_length: 15
cdr3_aa: CASDRTGASGNTIYF

v_call: TRBV12-3/TRBV12-4
j_call: TRBJ2-3
cdr3_length: 15
cdr3_aa: CASSFSLRGDDTQYF

v_call: TRBV7-9
j_call: TRBJ2-1
cdr3_length: 13
cdr3_aa: CASSLVVSDEQFF

v_call: TRBV5-4
j_call: TRBJ2-1
cdr3_length: 14
cdr3_aa: CASSQGLADNEQFF

v_call: TRBV11-3
j_call: TRBJ2-5
cdr3_length: 15
cdr3_aa: CASSLSGGALETQYF

v_call: TRBV7-9
j_call: TRBJ2-6
cdr3_length: 19
cdr3_aa: CASSSTNRGTNSGANVLTF

v_call: TRBV29-1
j_call: TRBJ2-1
cdr3_length: 15
cdr3_aa: CSVAGLAGEGNEQFF

v_call: TRBV29-1
j_call: TRBJ2-5
cdr3_length: 13
cdr3_aa: CSVEGGGSETQYF

v_call: TRBV7-2
j_call: TRBJ2-7
cdr3_length: 16
cdr3_aa: CASSLSGLAGSYEQYF

v_call: TRBV4-1
j_call: TRBJ2-7
cdr3_length: 14
cdr3_aa: CASSQVRGVYEQYF

v_call: TRBV19
j_call: TRBJ2-7
cdr3_length: 15
cdr3_aa: CASSTPRTGAYEQYF

v_call: TRBV6-5
j_call: TRBJ2-2
cdr3_length: 14
cdr3_aa: CASSYLMKAGELFF

v_call: TRBV19
j_call: TRBJ2-7
cdr3_length: 13
cdr3_aa: CASSGRPPYEQYF

v_call: TRBV6-5
j_call: TRBJ1-6
cdr3_length: 16
cdr3_aa: CASSYIVSSYNSPLHF

v_call: TRBV4-3
j_call: TRBJ2-1
cdr3_length: 18
cdr3_aa: CASSQSETALAGFNEQFF

v_call: TRBV6-5
j_call: TRBJ1-6
cdr3_length: 16
cdr3_aa: CASSYSISSYNSPLHF

v_call: TRBV12-3/TRBV12-4
j_call: TRBJ2-1
cdr3_length: 15
cdr3_aa: CASSFLRERYNEQFF

v_call: TRBV10-3
j_call: TRBJ2-7
cdr3_length: 14
cdr3_aa: CAISESTVPGEQYF

v_call: TRBV15
j_call: TRBJ2-1
cdr3_length: 15
cdr3_aa: CATSNLMGLVDEQFF

v_call: TRBV5-1
j_call: TRBJ2-1
cdr3_length: 14
cdr3_aa: CASRSASGYNEQFF

v_call: TRBV27
j_call: TRBJ2-3
cdr3_length: 16
cdr3_aa: CASSIRLATNTDTQYF

v_call: TRBV5-1
j_call: TRBJ2-1
cdr3_length: 15
cdr3_aa: CASGPDRALYNEQFF

v_call: TRBV12-3/TRBV12-4
j_call: TRBJ2-1
cdr3_length: 15
cdr3_aa: CASSYRGLSVDEQFF

v_call: TRBV4-1
j_call: TRBJ2-1
cdr3_length: 14
cdr3_aa: CASSHLDPGAEQFF

v_call: TRBV7-6
j_call: TRBJ1-4
cdr3_length: 16
cdr3_aa: CASSLAQQGSNEKLFF

v_call: TRBV6-5
j_call: TRBJ1-4
cdr3_length: 15
cdr3_aa: CAGRAVRFPNEKLFF

v_call: TRBV6-1
j_call: TRBJ2-7
cdr3_length: 15
cdr3_aa: CASCWEVQPRSEQYF

v_call: TRBV27
j_call: TRBJ2-3
cdr3_length: 15
cdr3_aa: CASSSSPLGTDTQYF

v_call: TRBV6-2/TRBV6-3
j_call: TRBJ1-5
cdr3_length: 17
cdr3_aa: CASSKGTGGNSNQPQHF

v_call: TRBV7-9
j_call: TRBJ2-5
cdr3_length: 16
cdr3_aa: CASSYGLAGFQETQYF

v_call: TRBV20-1
j_call: TRBJ2-1
cdr3_length: 20
cdr3_aa: CSARDPWGTGWSTTYNEQFF

v_call: TRBV12-3/TRBV12-4
j_call: TRBJ2-1
cdr3_length: 17
cdr3_aa: CASSSPPLAGEYNEQFF

v_call: TRBV29-1
j_call: TRBJ2-7
cdr3_length: 12
cdr3_aa: CSVVGYSYEQYF